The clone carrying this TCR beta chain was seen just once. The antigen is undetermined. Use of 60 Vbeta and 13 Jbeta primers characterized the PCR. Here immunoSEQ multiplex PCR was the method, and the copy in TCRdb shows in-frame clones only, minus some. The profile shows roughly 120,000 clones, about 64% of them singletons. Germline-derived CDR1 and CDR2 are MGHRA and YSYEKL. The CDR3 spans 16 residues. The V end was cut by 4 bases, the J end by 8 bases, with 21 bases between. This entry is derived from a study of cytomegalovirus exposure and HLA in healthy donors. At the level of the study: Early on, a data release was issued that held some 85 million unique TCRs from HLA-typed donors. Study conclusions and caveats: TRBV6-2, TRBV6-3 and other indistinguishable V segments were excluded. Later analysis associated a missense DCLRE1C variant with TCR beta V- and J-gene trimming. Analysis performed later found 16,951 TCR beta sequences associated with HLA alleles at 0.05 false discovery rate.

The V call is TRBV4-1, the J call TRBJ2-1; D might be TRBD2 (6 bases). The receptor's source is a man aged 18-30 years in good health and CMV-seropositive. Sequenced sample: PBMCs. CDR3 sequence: CASSPRGRGPLDEQFF. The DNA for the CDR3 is TGCGCCAGCAGCCCCCGCGGGCGGGGACCCTTGGATGAGCAGTTCTTC.